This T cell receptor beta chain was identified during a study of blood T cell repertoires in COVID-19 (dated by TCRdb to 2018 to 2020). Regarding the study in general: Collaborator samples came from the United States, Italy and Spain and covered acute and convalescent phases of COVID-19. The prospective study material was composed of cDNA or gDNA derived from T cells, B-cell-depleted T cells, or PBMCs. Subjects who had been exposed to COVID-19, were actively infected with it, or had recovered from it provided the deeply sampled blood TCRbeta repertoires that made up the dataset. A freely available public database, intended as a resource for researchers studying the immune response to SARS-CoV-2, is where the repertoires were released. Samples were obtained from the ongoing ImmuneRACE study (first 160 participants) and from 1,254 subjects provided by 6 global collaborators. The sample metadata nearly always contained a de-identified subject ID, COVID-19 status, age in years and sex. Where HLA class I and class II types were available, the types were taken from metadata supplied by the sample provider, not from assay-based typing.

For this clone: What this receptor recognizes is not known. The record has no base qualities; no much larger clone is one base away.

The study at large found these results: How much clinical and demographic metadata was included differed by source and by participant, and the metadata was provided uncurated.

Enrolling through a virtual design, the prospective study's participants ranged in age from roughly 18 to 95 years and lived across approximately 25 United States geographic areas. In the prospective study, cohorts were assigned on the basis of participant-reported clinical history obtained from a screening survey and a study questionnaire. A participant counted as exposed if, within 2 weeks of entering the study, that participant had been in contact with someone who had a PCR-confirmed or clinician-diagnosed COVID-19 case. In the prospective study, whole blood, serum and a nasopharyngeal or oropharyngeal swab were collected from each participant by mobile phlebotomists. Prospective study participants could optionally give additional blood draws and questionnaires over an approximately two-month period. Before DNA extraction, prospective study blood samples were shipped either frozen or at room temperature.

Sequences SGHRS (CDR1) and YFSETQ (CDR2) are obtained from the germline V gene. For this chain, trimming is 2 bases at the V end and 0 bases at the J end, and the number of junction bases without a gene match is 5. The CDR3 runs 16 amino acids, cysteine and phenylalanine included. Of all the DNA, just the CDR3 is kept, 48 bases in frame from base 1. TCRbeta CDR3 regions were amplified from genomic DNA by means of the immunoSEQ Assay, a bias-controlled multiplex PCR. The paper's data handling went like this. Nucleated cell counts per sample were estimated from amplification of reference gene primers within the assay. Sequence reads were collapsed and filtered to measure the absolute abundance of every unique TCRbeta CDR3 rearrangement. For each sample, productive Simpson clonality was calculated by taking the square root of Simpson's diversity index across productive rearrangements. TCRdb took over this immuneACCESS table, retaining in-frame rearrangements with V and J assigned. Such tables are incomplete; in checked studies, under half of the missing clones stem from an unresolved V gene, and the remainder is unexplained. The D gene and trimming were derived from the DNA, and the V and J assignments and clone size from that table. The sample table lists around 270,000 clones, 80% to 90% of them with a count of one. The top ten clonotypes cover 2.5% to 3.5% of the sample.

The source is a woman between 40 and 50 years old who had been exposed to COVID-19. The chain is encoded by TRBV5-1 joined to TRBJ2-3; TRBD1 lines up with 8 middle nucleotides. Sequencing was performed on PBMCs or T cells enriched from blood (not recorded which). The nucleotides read TGCGCCAGCAGCTTATTTACAGGGGGAAGCACAGATACGCAGTATTTT. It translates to CASSLFTGGSTDTQYF.